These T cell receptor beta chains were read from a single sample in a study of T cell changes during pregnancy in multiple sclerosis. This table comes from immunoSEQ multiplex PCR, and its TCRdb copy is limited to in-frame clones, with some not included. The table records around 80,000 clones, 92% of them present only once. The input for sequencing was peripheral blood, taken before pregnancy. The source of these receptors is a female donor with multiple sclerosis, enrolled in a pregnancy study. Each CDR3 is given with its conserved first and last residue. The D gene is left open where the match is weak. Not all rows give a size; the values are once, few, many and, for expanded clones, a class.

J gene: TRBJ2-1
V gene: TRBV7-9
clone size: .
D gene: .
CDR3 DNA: TGTGCCAGCAGCGACTCTGACAATGAGCAGTTCTTC
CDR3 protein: CASSDSDNEQFF

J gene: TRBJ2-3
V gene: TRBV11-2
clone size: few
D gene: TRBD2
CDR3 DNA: TGTGCCAGCAGCTTAACCGCTAGCGGGAGCCTAACAGATACGCAGTATTTT
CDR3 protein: CASSLTASGSLTDTQYF

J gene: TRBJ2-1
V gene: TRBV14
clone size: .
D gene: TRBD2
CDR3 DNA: TGTGCCAGCAGCCAAGATCAAGCGGGAGCCTACAATGAGCAGTTCTTC
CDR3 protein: CASSQDQAGAYNEQFF

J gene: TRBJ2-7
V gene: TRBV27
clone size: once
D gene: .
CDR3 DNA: TGTGCCAGCAGTTTATTAGCGGAGGTTGGGGAGCAGTACTTC
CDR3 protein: CASSLLAEVGEQYF

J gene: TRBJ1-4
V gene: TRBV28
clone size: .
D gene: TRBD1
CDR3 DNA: TGTGCCAGCAGTTGGGGGGACAGGGCGTTATCCCTGTTTTTT
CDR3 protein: CASSWGDRALSLFF

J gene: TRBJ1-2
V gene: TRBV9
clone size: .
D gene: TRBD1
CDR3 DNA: TGTGCCAGCAGCCCGAGGACAGGGACGAGTGAGGGCTACACCTTC
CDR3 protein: CASSPRTGTSEGYTF

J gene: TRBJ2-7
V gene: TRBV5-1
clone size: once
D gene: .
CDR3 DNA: TGCGCCAGCAGCTTGGTAGGCGGCGTTCTCTCCTACGAGCAGTACTTC
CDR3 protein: CASSLVGGVLSYEQYF

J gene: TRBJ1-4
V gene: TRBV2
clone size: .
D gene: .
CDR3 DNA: TGTGCCAGCAGAGAGACAGTCATTAATGAAAAACTGTTTTTT
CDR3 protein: CASRETVINEKLFF

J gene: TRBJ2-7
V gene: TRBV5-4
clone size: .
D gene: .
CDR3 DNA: TGTGCCAGCAGCTTGGATCTCTACGAGCAGTACTTC
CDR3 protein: CASSLDLYEQYF

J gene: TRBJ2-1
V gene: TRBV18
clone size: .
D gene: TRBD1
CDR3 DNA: TGTGCCAGCTCACCACCGGTGGGACAGGGGGCCTACAATGAGCAGTTCTTC
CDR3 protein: CASSPPVGQGAYNEQFF

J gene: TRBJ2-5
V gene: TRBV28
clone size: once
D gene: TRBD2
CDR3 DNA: TGTGCCAGCAGCCTGACTAGCGGGAGAGCACAGACCCAGTACTTC
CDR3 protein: CASSLTSGRAQTQYF

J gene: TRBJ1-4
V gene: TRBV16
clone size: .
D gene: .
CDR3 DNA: TGTGCCAGCAGCCAATCCAGGGTTGGCGAAAAACTGTTTTTT
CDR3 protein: CASSQSRVGEKLFF

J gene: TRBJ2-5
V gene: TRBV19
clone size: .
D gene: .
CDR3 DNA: TGTGCCAGTAGTACAGGGTCGGCAGAGACCCAGTACTTC
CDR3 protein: CASSTGSAETQYF

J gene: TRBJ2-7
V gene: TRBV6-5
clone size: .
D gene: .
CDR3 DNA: TGTGCCAGCAGCCCCGGGCGCGGGGAAACCTACGAGCAGTACTTC
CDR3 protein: CASSPGRGETYEQYF

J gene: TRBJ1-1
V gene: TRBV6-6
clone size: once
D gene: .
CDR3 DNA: TGTGCCAGCAGTTACTCGATAAGGTTAGCACCCCGTGAAGCTTTCTTT
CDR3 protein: CASSYSIRLAPREAFF

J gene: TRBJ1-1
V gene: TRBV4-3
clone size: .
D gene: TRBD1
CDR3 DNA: TGCGCCAGCAGCCAAGGTGACAGGGCTCGGAACACTGAAGCTTTCTTT
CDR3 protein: CASSQGDRARNTEAFF

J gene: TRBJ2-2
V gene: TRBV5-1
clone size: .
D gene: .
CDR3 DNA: TGCGCCAGCAGCTTGGGGGCCCGGACGGGAGCGAACACCGGGGAGCTGTTTTTT
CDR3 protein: CASSLGARTGANTGELFF

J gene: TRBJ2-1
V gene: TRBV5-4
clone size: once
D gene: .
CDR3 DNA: TGTGCCAGCAGCTTGGGGGGGGTACCGGAGCAGTTCTTC
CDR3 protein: CASSLGGVPEQFF

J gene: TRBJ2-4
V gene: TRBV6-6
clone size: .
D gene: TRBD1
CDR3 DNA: TGTGCCAGCAGAGCTGGACAGGGTTTATCCAAAAACATTCAGTACTTC
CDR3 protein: CASRAGQGLSKNIQYF

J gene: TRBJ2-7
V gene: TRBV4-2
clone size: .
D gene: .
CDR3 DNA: TGTGCCAGCAGCCGAGATGCCAGGGACGAGCAGTACTTC
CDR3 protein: CASSRDARDEQYF

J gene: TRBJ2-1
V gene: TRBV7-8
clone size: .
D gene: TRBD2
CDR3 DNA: TGTGCCAGCAGCTTAGCGGGAGGGGTCGAGCAGTTCTTC
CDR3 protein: CASSLAGGVEQFF

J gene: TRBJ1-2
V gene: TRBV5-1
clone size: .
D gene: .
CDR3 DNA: TGCGCCAGCAGCTTGGGGACCGGGATCATCTATGGCTACACCTTC
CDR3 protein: CASSLGTGIIYGYTF

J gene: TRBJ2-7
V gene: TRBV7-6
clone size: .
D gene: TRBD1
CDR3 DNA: TGTGCCAGCAGCTTACGGACAGGGGATTCCTACGAGCAGTACTTC
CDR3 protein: CASSLRTGDSYEQYF

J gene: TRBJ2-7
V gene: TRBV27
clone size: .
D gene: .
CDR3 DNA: TGTGCCAGCAGCTTCGTAGACAGGACCTACGAGCAGTACTTC
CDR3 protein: CASSFVDRTYEQYF

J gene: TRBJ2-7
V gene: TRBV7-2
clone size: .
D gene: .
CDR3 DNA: TGTGCCAGCAGCCGAACTACCTACGAGCAGTACTTC
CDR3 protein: CASSRTTYEQYF

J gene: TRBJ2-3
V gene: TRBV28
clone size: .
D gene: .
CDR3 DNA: TGTGCCAGCAGGGAGGGCACAGATACGCAGTATTTT
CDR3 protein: CASREGTDTQYF

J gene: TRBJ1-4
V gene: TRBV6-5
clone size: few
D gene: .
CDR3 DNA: TGTGCCAGCAGTTACGGCAGGGTTGGGGAAAAACTGTTTTTT
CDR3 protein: CASSYGRVGEKLFF

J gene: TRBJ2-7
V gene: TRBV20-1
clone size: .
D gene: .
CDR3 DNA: TGCAGTGCTAGACTAGTCGACGAGCAGTACTTC
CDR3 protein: CSARLVDEQYF

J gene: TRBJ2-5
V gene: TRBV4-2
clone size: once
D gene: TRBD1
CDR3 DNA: TGTGCCAGCAGCCAAGAGGACAGGGTCCAAGAGACCCAGTACTTC
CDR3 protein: CASSQEDRVQETQYF

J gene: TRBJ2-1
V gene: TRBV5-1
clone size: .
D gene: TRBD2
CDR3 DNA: TGCGCCAGCAGCTTGGATGGGACTAGCTGGAATGAGCAGTTCTTC
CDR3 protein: CASSLDGTSWNEQFF

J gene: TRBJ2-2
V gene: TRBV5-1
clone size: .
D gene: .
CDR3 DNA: TGCGCCAGCAGCCTCAGGTGGGGGGAGCTGTTTTTT
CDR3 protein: CASSLRWGELFF

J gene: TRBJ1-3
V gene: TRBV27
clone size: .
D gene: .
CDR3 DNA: TGTGCCAGCAGTTCAAAGAGGGCGCGAGGAAACACCATATATTTT
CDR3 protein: CASSSKRARGNTIYF

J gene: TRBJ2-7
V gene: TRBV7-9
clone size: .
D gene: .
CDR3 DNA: TGTGCCAGCAGCTTAGGACTATCCTACGAGCAGTACTTC
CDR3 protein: CASSLGLSYEQYF

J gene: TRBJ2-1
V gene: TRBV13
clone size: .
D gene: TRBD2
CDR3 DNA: TGTGCCAGCAGCTCCGGCGGGGGGAGAAGCAATGAGCAGTTCTTC
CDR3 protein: CASSSGGGRSNEQFF

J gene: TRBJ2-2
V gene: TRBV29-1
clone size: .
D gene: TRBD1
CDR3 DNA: TGCAGCGTTGAAGATAGGGCGGGACAGGGGATCACCGGGGAGCTGTTTTTT
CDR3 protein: CSVEDRAGQGITGELFF

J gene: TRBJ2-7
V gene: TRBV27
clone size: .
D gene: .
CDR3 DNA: TGTGCCAGCAGCCGGGGGTACGAGCAGTACTTC
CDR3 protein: CASSRGYEQYF

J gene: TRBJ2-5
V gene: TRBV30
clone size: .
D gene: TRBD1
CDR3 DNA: TGTGCCTGGAGCGCTCTAGGGGGCGCGGGCGAGACCCAGTACTTC
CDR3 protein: CAWSALGGAGETQYF